One sample yielded the 14 T cell receptor beta chains listed below, sequenced in a study of Graves' ophthalmopathy and Graves' hyperthyroidism. Investigators amplified TCR beta CDR3 regions from RNA transcripts. The workflow started with a first-round RT-PCR run with HTBI primers and then moved on to a second-round multiplex PCR. Via MiXCR, TCRdb re-called the multiplex PCR reads, giving one row per CDR3 protein. The sample lists about 220,000 distinct CDR3 sequences; roughly 21% were seen once. The sequenced sample was peripheral blood. The receptors here all came from a woman aged 45 to 65 with Graves' ophthalmopathy.

The sample holds many counts of this clonotype. This sequence joins TRBV20-1 and TRBJ2-5; 9 nucleotides align to TRBD1. Germline CDR1 is DFQATT and CDR2 is SNEGSKA (reference sequence). This CDR3 has 15 amino acids. V gave up 0 bases and J gave up 7 bases; unmatched junction bases: 9. CDR3 sequence reads: CSARDSRPTGGTQYF. The CDR3 DNA reads as TGCAGTGCTAGAGATAGTAGGCCGACAGGGGGGACCCAGTACTTC.

This clonotype occurred many times. The chain links TRBV20-1 to TRBJ2-6; D remains ambiguous. This CDR3 has 14 residues. Germline V gene sequence: CDR1 DFQATT, CDR2 SNEGSKA (reference sequence). Trimming stripped 3 bases from V and 4 bases from J, with 10 bases between. In DNA, the CDR3 is TGCAGTGCTAGCGTCCAATCCGGGGCCAACGTCCTGACTTTC. Translating it yields CSASVQSGANVLTF.

The table lists this clonotype with a few counts. The V gene is TRBV5-1, the J gene TRBJ2-2, with 7 bases identical to TRBD1. CDR1 SGHRS and CDR2 YFSETQ come from the germline V gene. The CDR3 covers 15 residues. The V segment lost 3 bases and the J segment 0 bases; nucleotides outside the gene matches: 2. CDR3 DNA sequence: TGCGCCAGCAGCTCGGGACAGCCGAACACCGGGGAGCTGTTTTTT. Translating it yields CASSSGQPNTGELFF. Combining the CDR3 with reference TRBV5-1 and TRBJ2-2 gives the whole variable domain KAGVTQTPRYLIKTRGQQVTLSCSPISGHRSVSWYQQTPGQGLQFLFEYFSETQRNKGNFPGRFSGRQFSNSRSEMNVSTLELGDSALYLCASSSGQPNTGELFFGEGSRLTVL.

The chain combines TRBV6-1 with TRBJ1-1, with 7 bases aligning to TRBD1. CDR1 and CDR2 from the germline V gene are MNHNS and SASEGT. Unmatched junction bases numbered 7, after V lost 8 bases and J lost 4 bases. This CDR3 region has 13 residues. CDR3 sequence: CASGLRGVTEAFF. In nucleotides, the CDR3 is TGTGCCAGCGGGCTCAGGGGGGTCACTGAAGCTTTCTTT.

This clonotype was seen many times. This chain uses TRBV11-2 with TRBJ2-4, with 10 bases matching TRBD1. CDR3 length: 14 amino acids. Per germline, CDR1 SGHAT and CDR2 FQNNGV. With V trimmed by 3 bases and J by 9 bases, 5 bases remained unmatched. CDR3 sequence reads: CASSFLTGGSIQYF. DNA for the CDR3: TGTGCCAGCAGCTTTTTGACAGGGGGCAGCATTCAGTACTTC.

This clonotype was counted many times. V is TRBV24-1 and J is TRBJ1-2, with D tentatively TRBD1 (6 bases). V shed 2 bases and J shed 4 bases, with 22 bases lying between them. The germline gives CDR1 KGHDR, CDR2 SFDVKD. The CDR3 totals 18 residues. Written as DNA, the CDR3 is TGTGCCACCAGTGATTCTACGACGAGGGGGGCGGGCCCCTATGGCTACACCTTC. This encodes CATSDSTTRGAGPYGYTF.

This clonotype was seen repeatedly, ten times or more. The J gene is TRBJ2-7, the V gene TRBV6-2 or TRBV6-3; a possible D gene is TRBD1 (6 bases). In germline, CDR1 is MNHEY, CDR2 SVGEGT. The V gene lost 2 bases and the J gene lost 6 bases, with 8 bases spanning the gap. There are 12 residues in the CDR3. CDR3 sequence reads: CASSYAGVEQYF. In nucleotides, the CDR3 is TGTGCCAGCAGTTACGCAGGGGTCGAGCAGTACTTC.

This clonotype was recorded many times. V usage is TRBV24-1 and J usage is TRBJ1-2; D unclear. The CDR3 sequence is 14 residues long. CDR1 is KGHDR and CDR2 is SFDVKD in the germline V gene. The V end was cut by 10 bases, the J end by 4 bases, with 18 bases between. CDR3 sequence (DNA): TGTGCCACGCCGCATGGCGGGGTAGGCTATGGCTACACCTTC. This encodes CATPHGGVGYGYTF.

This clonotype showed up many times. The rearrangement links TRBV15 to TRBJ1-1; D is possibly TRBD1 (5 bases). This CDR3 is 14 amino acids long. The germline gives CDR1 LNHNV, CDR2 YYDKDF (reference sequence). V lost 0 bases to trimming and J lost 0 bases, with 5 bases between them. CDR3 in amino acids: CATSRDRVNTEAFF. DNA of the CDR3: TGTGCCACCAGCAGAGACAGGGTGAACACTGAAGCTTTCTTT.

This clonotype was picked up many times. This sequence joins TRBV12-3 or TRBV12-4 and TRBJ1-1; D may be TRBD1 (6 bases). This CDR3 region has 15 residues. V lost 4 bases, J lost 5 bases, and 17 bases lay in between. The CDR3 region has the DNA TGTGCCAGCAGTTATATGGTACAGGGCGGTACTGAAGCTTTCTTT. This codes for CASSYMVQGGTEAFF.

This clonotype was recorded a few times. The chain has TRBV4-1 and TRBJ2-5; no definite D call. CDR1 is MGHRA, CDR2 YSYEKL, per germline. The CDR3 consists of 14 residues. The V end was cut by 0 bases, the J end by 14 bases, with 19 bases between. CDR3 loop: CASSQEGFSLTTYF. The CDR3 coding sequence is TGCGCCAGCAGCCAAGAAGGTTTCTCACTAACCACCTACTTC.

Comment on this clonotype: A much more abundant neighbour one base away suggests this may be a read error. The chain recombines TRBV20-1 with TRBJ2-7; 7 nucleotides match TRBD1. J gave up 2 bases and V 6 bases, and 10 bases lay outside the gene matches. Germline V gene lookup returns CDR1 DFQATT and CDR2 SNEGSKA (reference sequence). This CDR3 is 14 amino acids long. The CDR3 reads CSAGRQGSTYEQYF. The CDR3 DNA sequence: TGCAGTGCAGGAAGACAGGGTTCGACCTACGAGCAGTACTTC.

This clonotype came up many times. The chain is built from TRBV10-3 and TRBJ1-1; 7 nucleotides line up with TRBD1. V lost 0 bases and J lost 0; bases outside the gene matches: 4. This CDR3 has 16 amino acids. Germline CDR1 reads ENHRY; CDR2 reads SYGVKD. The CDR3: CAISESRGPMNTEAFF. CDR3 DNA: TGTGCCATCAGTGAGTCGAGGGGGCCAATGAACACTGAAGCTTTCTTT.

This clonotype was counted at least ten times. The gene calls are TRBV9 and TRBJ1-2; no clear D gene. The CDR3 length is 10 residues. The germline V and J ends were trimmed by 2 bases and 6 bases, with 2 bases remaining between them. Per germline, CDR1 SGDLS and CDR2 YYNGEE. CDR3 coding DNA: TGTGCCAGCAGCGTGGATGGCTACACCTTC. Its protein is CASSVDGYTF.